This T cell receptor (beta chain) comes out of a study of technical replicates of blood from several donors. J lost 0 bases, V lost 1 base, and 6 bases had no gene match. The CDR3 loop spans 17 amino acids. Germline loops: CDR1 SEHNR, CDR2 FQNEAQ (reference sequence). Only in-frame clones appear in the TCRdb table, and some are missing; sequencing was by immunoSEQ multiplex PCR. Of 100,000 or so clones listed, over 95% were seen once; the top ten hold approximately 0.21%. The specimen was T cells isolated from PBMCs. The rearrangement links TRBV7-9 to TRBJ1-1, with 9 positions matching TRBD1. The receptor's source is a human donor in good health. CDR3 amino acids: CASSLGQGGEVNTEAFF. The CDR3 region has the DNA TGTGCCAGCAGCTTAGGACAGGGGGGAGAGGTGAACACTGAAGCTTTCTTT. Based on the CDR3 plus reference TRBV7-9 and TRBJ1-1, the full variable domain is DTGVSQNPRHKITKRGQNVTFRCDPISEHNRLYWYRQTLGQGPEFLTYFQNEAQLEKSRLLSDRFSAERPKGSFSTLEIQRTEQGDSAMYLCASSLGQGGEVNTEAFFGQGTRLTVV.